This is a list of T cell receptor beta chains from one sample in a study of blood T cells in healthy people across ages. TCRdb re-called the 5' RACE reads with MiXCR, one entry per CDR3 protein. The sample lists hundreds of thousands of distinct CDR3 sequences, 35% to 45% seen once, with 20% in the top ten. The specimen sequenced was blood. These receptors came from an older woman in good health. The CDR3 runs from the conserved cysteine through the conserved F or W. Fields, in order: V gene, CDR3 length, J gene, D gene, clone size, CDR3 protein, CDR3 DNA. The D gene is left open where the match is weak. Size values are once, few and many counts, or a class for expanded clones, and some rows have none.

>TRBV20-1|15|TRBJ1-6|TRBD1|few
CSAGRTGVGLAPLHF
TGCAGTGCAGGTCGGACAGGGGTTGGTTTAGCACCCCTCCACTTT
>TRBV20-1|16|TRBJ1-4|TRBD1|few
CSAPQGGSATNEKLFF
TGCAGTGCCCCTCAGGGGGGATCGGCGACTAATGAAAAACTGTTTTTT
>TRBV20-1|14|TRBJ2-7|NA|few
CSARRTENYNEQYF
TGCAGTGCTAGAAGGACGGAGAACTACAATGAGCAGTACTTC
>TRBV28|13|TRBJ2-5|NA|NA
CASKPQGQETQYF
TGTGCCAGCAAGCCTCAGGGGCAAGAGACCCAGTACTTC
>TRBV28|13|TRBJ2-1|TRBD1|NA
CASLAGGNNEQFF
TGTGCCAGCCTAGCAGGGGGAAACAATGAGCAGTTCTTC
>TRBV29-1|12|TRBJ2-3|NA|NA
CSVSPNGDTQYF
TGCAGCGTTTCGCCGAACGGGGATACGCAGTATTTT
>TRBV9|16|TRBJ1-1|TRBD1|NA
CASSKTGTAGVTEAFF
TGTGCCAGCAGCAAGACAGGGACGGCTGGGGTCACTGAAGCTTTCTTT
>TRBV20-1|19|TRBJ2-5|TRBD2|NA
CSAHPFGGLAGANQETQYF
TGCAGTGCTCACCCCTTTGGGGGACTAGCGGGGGCTAACCAAGAGACCCAGTACTTC
>TRBV3-1|16|TRBJ2-4|NA|few
CASSQDTATTKNIQYF
TGTGCCAGCAGCCAAGATACGGCCACGACCAAAAACATTCAGTACTTC
>TRBV20-1|14|TRBJ1-5|NA|NA
CSARKGGEGQPQHF
TGCAGTGCTAGGAAGGGGGGGGAGGGTCAGCCCCAGCATTTT
>TRBV29-1|16|TRBJ2-7|TRBD2|NA
CSVEEGTSGTTYEQYF
TGCAGCGTTGAAGAAGGGACTAGCGGGACCACCTACGAGCAGTACTTC
>TRBV6-2/TRBV6-3|15|TRBJ1-5|TRBD1|NA
CASTEHRDRDQPQHF
TGTGCCAGCACCGAGCACCGGGACAGGGATCAGCCCCAGCATTTT
>TRBV29-1|14|TRBJ2-1|TRBD2|many
CSGDEGLAFNEQFF
TGCAGCGGTGATGAGGGACTAGCGTTCAATGAGCAGTTCTTC
>TRBV20-1|15|TRBJ2-1|TRBD2|few
CSASRLAGASNEQFF
TGCAGTGCTAGTCGGCTAGCGGGAGCCAGCAATGAGCAGTTCTTC
>TRBV7-2|14|TRBJ1-4|TRBD1|NA
CAGSEGAGYEKLFF
TGTGCCGGCAGCGAGGGGGCTGGGTATGAAAAACTGTTTTTT
>TRBV3-1|14|TRBJ2-5|NA|NA
CASSSRTDQETQYF
TGTGCCAGCAGCAGCCGGACGGACCAAGAGACCCAGTACTTC
>TRBV28|15|TRBJ2-3|NA|few
CASSSPTDAADTQYF
TGTGCCAGCAGTTCCCCCACCGACGCAGCAGATACGCAGTATTTT
>TRBV29-1|14|TRBJ2-1|NA|NA
CSVELRSSYNEQFF
TGCAGCGTTGAGCTCAGAAGCTCCTACAATGAGCAGTTCTTC
>TRBV27|14|TRBJ1-5|NA|NA
CASSYTYSNQPQHF
TGTGCCAGCAGTTACACTTATAGCAATCAGCCCCAGCATTTT
>TRBV13|12|TRBJ1-2|NA|few
CASSISNRNYTF
TGTGCCAGCAGCATCAGTAATCGTAACTACACCTTC
>TRBV27|14|TRBJ2-5|TRBD2|few
CASSRYSGQETQYF
TGTGCCAGCAGTAGGTATAGCGGGCAAGAGACCCAGTACTTC
>TRBV27|13|TRBJ2-7|NA|NA
CASSFGAGYEQYF
TGTGCCAGCAGCTTCGGGGCCGGATACGAGCAGTACTTC
>TRBV18|12|TRBJ2-1|NA|NA
CASSPLGVEQFF
TGTGCCAGCTCACCACTGGGCGTCGAGCAGTTCTTC
>TRBV5-5|15|TRBJ2-5|TRBD1|few
CASSLSGQVRETQYF
TGTGCCAGCAGCTTGTCGGGACAGGTCCGGGAGACCCAGTACTTC
>TRBV10-3|12|TRBJ2-1|TRBD1|many
CAIKGQDNEQFF
TGTGCCATCAAGGGACAGGACAATGAGCAGTTCTTC
>TRBV6-2/TRBV6-3|15|TRBJ2-7|NA|NA
CASSGKGGSSYEQYF
TGTGCCAGCAGTGGCAAGGGGGGATCCTCCTACGAGCAGTACTTC
>TRBV4-1|17|TRBJ1-2|TRBD1|many
CASSENGDRGLNYGYTF
TGCGCCAGCAGCGAAAACGGGGACAGGGGGTTGAACTATGGCTACACCTTC
>TRBV5-1|17|TRBJ1-6|NA|NA
CASSLVPQGGSNSPLHF
TGCGCCAGCAGCTTGGTCCCGCAGGGTGGGTCAAATTCACCCCTCCACTTT
>TRBV27|13|TRBJ2-3|NA|NA
CASRGGYADTQYF
TGTGCCAGCAGGGGAGGATACGCAGATACGCAGTATTTT